These T cell receptor beta chains were read from a single sample in a study of blood T cell repertoires in COVID-19. The assay was immunoSEQ multiplex PCR, and TCRdb's table has in-frame clones only and misses some. Among tens of thousands of clones listed, approximately 81% were seen once. Source material: peripheral blood. The receptors come from a man older than 75 with active or convalescent COVID-19. CDR3s include the opening cysteine and the closing phenylalanine or tryptophan. Each record gives: V gene, D gene, clone size, J gene, CDR3 protein, CDR3 DNA. The D gene is left open where the match is weak. Clone size, where shown, is once, few, many, or a class for clones that have expanded.

>TRBV6-5|.|few|TRBJ2-5
CASGPETQYF
TGTGCCAGCGGGCCCGAGACCCAGTACTTC
>TRBV19|.|.|TRBJ2-4
CASSGRGKNIQYF
TGTGCCAGTAGTGGCAGGGGTAAGAACATTCAGTACTTC
>TRBV10-3|TRBD2|once|TRBJ2-5
CAISEGLETETQYF
TGTGCCATCAGTGAGGGACTAGAAACAGAGACCCAGTACTTC
>TRBV6-2/TRBV6-3|.|.|TRBJ2-7
CASSGVRGAYEQYF
TGTGCCAGCAGTGGGGTCAGGGGCGCGTACGAGCAGTACTTC
>TRBV9|.|few|TRBJ1-3
CASSSRHSSGNTIYF
TGTGCCAGCAGCTCCAGGCATTCCTCTGGAAACACCATATATTTT
>TRBV15|TRBD1|.|TRBJ2-2
CATTPDRGNTGELFF
TGTGCCACCACCCCCGACAGGGGAAACACCGGGGAGCTGTTTTTT
>TRBV7-8|.|.|TRBJ1-2
CASSFGLANYGYTF
TGTGCCAGCAGCTTCGGACTGGCGAACTATGGCTACACCTTC
>TRBV3-1/TRBV3-2|.|.|TRBJ2-1
CASSQGQRGQFF
TGTGCCAGCAGCCAAGGGCAGCGAGGGCAGTTCTTC
>TRBV14|TRBD1|.|TRBJ1-6
CASSQVQGASPLHF
TGTGCCAGCAGCCAAGTTCAGGGGGCTTCACCCCTCCACTTT
>TRBV7-9|.|.|TRBJ2-7
CASSRETGEQYF
TGTGCCAGCAGCCGAGAGACGGGCGAGCAGTACTTC
>TRBV30|TRBD1|.|TRBJ2-1
CAWRDRGYNEQFF
TGTGCCTGGAGGGACAGGGGATACAATGAGCAGTTCTTC
>TRBV18|TRBD1|.|TRBJ1-1
CASSPPRGLAEAFF
TGTGCCAGCTCACCACCCAGGGGGCTGGCTGAAGCTTTCTTT
>TRBV6-6|.|.|TRBJ1-5
CASSWGEPQHF
TGTGCCAGCAGTTGGGGAGAGCCCCAGCATTTT
>TRBV7-2|.|.|TRBJ1-2
CASRPPPGNGYTF
TGTGCCAGCAGACCACCCCCAGGGAATGGCTACACCTTC
>TRBV21-1|.|many|TRBJ1-1
CASSKKGTGENTEAFF
TGTGCCAGCAGCAAAAAGGGGACAGGCGAAAACACTGAAGCTTTCTTT
>TRBV28|.|few|TRBJ1-4
CASSPQGSGEKLFF
TGTGCCAGCAGCCCTCAGGGAAGTGGCGAAAAACTGTTTTTT
>TRBV15|.|.|TRBJ1-3
CATSRAEGSGNTIYF
TGTGCCACCAGCAGAGCAGAGGGTAGTGGAAACACCATATATTTT
>TRBV12-3/TRBV12-4|.|.|TRBJ2-4
CASAEGAKNIQYF
TGTGCCAGCGCCGAGGGTGCCAAAAACATTCAGTACTTC
>TRBV3-1/TRBV3-2|.|.|TRBJ1-1
CASSREPITEAFF
TGTGCCAGCAGCCGGGAGCCGATCACTGAAGCTTTCTTT
>TRBV12-3/TRBV12-4|.|.|TRBJ1-1
CASSTYGGTEAFF
TGTGCCAGCAGTACGTACGGTGGGACAGAAGCTTTCTTT
>TRBV11-1|TRBD1|.|TRBJ1-1
CASSLVGGTGGTEAFF
TGTGCCAGCAGCTTAGTGGGTGGAACAGGGGGCACTGAAGCTTTCTTT
>TRBV6-5|TRBD1|.|TRBJ1-4
CASRYSGGEKLFF
TGTGCCAGCAGATATTCAGGGGGTGAAAAACTGTTTTTT
>TRBV19|.|.|TRBJ2-2
CASTGGLLTGELFF
TGTGCCAGTACCGGAGGACTCCTCACCGGGGAGCTGTTTTTT
>TRBV3-1/TRBV3-2|TRBD1|.|TRBJ1-6
CASSQGQDNSPLHF
TGTGCCAGCAGCCAGGGACAGGACAATTCACCCCTCCACTTT
>TRBV12-3/TRBV12-4|.|.|TRBJ2-7
CASSLGATYEQYF
TGTGCCAGCAGTTTGGGGGCGACCTACGAGCAGTACTTC
>TRBV9|.|.|TRBJ1-4
CASSVAPEVINEKLFF
TGTGCCAGCAGCGTAGCTCCGGAGGTGATAAATGAAAAACTGTTTTTT
>TRBV9|TRBD2|.|TRBJ2-2
CASSPSTSVSGELFF
TGTGCCAGCAGCCCATCGACTAGCGTCAGCGGGGAGCTGTTTTTT
>TRBV19|TRBD1|.|TRBJ1-2
CASRTTGGPYGYTF
TGTGCCAGTAGGACGACAGGGGGACCCTATGGCTACACCTTC
>TRBV6-5|.|once|TRBJ2-2
CASSYKRAGELFF
TGTGCCAGCAGTTATAAGAGGGCCGGGGAGCTGTTTTTT
>TRBV6-5|.|few|TRBJ1-5
CASSPSGVGQPQHF
TGTGCCAGCAGCCCCTCAGGGGTGGGTCAGCCCCAGCATTTT
>TRBV6-5|.|few|TRBJ1-5
CASTPQRGGQPQHF
TGTGCCAGCACCCCCCAGCGAGGGGGACAGCCCCAGCATTTT
>TRBV19|.|.|TRBJ2-7
CASSSGAQYEQYF
TGTGCCAGTAGTAGCGGGGCTCAGTACGAGCAGTACTTC
>TRBV9|TRBD1|.|TRBJ2-7
CASNPGTGGAEQYF
TGTGCCAGCAACCCAGGGACAGGGGGCGCCGAGCAGTACTTC
>TRBV12-3/TRBV12-4|.|.|TRBJ2-3
CASTPRVTDTQYF
TGTGCCAGCACCCCCCGCGTAACAGATACGCAGTATTTT
>TRBV21-1|.|.|TRBJ2-7
CASTQGTRTYEQYF
TGTGCCAGCACCCAGGGGACACGAACCTACGAGCAGTACTTC
>TRBV19|.|.|TRBJ1-5
CARGTGCQPQHF
TGTGCCAGAGGTACAGGGTGCCAGCCCCAGCATTTT
>TRBV5-1|.|.|TRBJ1-2
CASSLAISGYHGYTF
TGCGCCAGCAGCTTGGCCATATCAGGGTACCATGGCTACACCTTC
>TRBV28|TRBD2|.|TRBJ2-1
CASSPRTLAGIYNEQFF
TGTGCCAGCAGCCCAAGAACCCTAGCGGGGATTTACAATGAGCAGTTCTTC
>TRBV9|TRBD2|.|TRBJ2-2
CASSVAGGLAGELFF
TGTGCCAGCAGCGTAGCGGGGGGGCTTGCCGGGGAGCTGTTTTTT
>TRBV3-1/TRBV3-2|TRBD2|once|TRBJ2-3
CASSQTRGGGEDTQYF
TGTGCCAGCAGCCAAACCAGGGGCGGGGGGGAAGATACGCAGTATTTT
>TRBV27|.|.|TRBJ1-3
CASSTGFRNTIYF
TGTGCCAGCAGTACAGGGTTTCGGAACACCATATATTTT
>TRBV24-1|TRBD2|.|TRBJ2-2
CATSGPVLAGNTGELFF
TGTGCCACCAGTGGCCCGGTCCTAGCGGGGAACACCGGGGAGCTGTTTTTT